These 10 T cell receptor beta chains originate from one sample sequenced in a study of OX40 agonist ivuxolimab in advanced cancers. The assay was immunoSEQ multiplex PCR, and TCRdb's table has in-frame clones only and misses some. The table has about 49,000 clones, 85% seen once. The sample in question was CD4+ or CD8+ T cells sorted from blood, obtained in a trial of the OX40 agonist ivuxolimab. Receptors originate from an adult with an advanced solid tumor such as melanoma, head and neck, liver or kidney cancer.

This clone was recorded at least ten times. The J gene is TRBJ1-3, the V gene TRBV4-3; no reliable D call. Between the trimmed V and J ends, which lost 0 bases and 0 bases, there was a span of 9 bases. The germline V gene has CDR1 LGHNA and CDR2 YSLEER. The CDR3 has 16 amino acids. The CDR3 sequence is CASSQDEGISGNTIYF. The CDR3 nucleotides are TGCGCCAGCAGCCAAGATGAAGGAATCTCTGGAAACACCATATATTTT.

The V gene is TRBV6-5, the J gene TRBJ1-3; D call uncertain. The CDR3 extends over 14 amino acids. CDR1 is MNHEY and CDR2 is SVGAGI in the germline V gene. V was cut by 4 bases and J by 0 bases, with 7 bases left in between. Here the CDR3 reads CASSSDGSGNTIYF. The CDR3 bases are TGTGCCAGCAGTTCGGACGGCTCTGGAAACACCATATATTTT.

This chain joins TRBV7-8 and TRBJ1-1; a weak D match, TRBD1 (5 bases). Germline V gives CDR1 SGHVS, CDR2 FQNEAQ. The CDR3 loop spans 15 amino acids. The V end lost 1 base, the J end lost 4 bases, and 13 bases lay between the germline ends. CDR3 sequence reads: CASSLGDSRITEAFF. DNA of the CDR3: TGTGCCAGCAGCTTAGGCGACAGCCGGATCACTGAAGCTTTCTTT.

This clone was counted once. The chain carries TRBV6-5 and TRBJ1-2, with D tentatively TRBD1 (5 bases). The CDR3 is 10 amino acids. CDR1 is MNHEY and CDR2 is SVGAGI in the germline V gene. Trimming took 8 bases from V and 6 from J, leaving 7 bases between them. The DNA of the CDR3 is TGTGCCAGCCGGGGGAATGGCTACACCTTC. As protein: CASRGNGYTF.

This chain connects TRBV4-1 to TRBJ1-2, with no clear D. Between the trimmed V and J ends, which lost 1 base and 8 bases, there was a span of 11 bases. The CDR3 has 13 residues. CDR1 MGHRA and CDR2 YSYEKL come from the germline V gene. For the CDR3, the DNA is TGCGCCAGCAGCCAAGTGCCGATTAAAGGCTACACCTTC. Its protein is CASSQVPIKGYTF.

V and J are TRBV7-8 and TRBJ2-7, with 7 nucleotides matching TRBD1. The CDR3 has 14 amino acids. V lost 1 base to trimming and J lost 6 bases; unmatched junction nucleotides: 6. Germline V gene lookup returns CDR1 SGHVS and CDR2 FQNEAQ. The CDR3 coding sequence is TGTGCCAGCAGCTTAGGAGGGGGCAGTTCCGAGCAGTACTTC. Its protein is CASSLGGGSSEQYF.

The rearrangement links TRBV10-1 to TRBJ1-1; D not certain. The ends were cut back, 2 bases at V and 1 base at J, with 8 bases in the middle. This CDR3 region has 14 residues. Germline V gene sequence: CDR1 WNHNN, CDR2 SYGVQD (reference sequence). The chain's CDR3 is CASSERSRNTEAFF. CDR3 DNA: TGCGCCAGCAGTGAGAGAAGCCGGAACACTGAAGCTTTCTTT.

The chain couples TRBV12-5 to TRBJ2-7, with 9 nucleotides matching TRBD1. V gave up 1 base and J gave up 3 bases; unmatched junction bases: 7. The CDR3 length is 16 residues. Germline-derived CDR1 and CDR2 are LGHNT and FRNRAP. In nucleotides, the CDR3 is TGTGCTAGTGGTTTGGAGACAGGGGGGGTCATCTACGAGCAGTACGTC. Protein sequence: CASGLETGGVIYEQYV.

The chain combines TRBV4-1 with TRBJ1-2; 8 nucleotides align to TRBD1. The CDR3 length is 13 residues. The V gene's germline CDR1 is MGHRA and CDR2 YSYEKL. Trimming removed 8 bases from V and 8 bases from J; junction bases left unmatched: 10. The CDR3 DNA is TGCGCCAGCCGCGGACAGGGAAGTGGGGGCTACACCTTC. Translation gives CASRGQGSGGYTF.

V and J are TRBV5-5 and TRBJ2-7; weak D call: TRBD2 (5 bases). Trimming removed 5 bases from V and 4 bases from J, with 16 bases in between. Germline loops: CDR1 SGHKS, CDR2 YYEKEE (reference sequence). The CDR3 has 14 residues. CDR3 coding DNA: TGTGCCAGCAGTGCGGGCGCCACCGGGTACGAGCAGTACTTC. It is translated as CASSAGATGYEQYF.